A single sample is the source of the 26 T cell receptor beta chains below, sequenced in a study of OX40 agonist ivuxolimab in advanced cancers. Assay used: immunoSEQ multiplex PCR; TCRdb lists only in-frame clones, some missing. The top ten clones hold under 0.55% of a sample with more than 85,000 clones, around 88% of them seen once. Sequencing used CD4+ or CD8+ T cells sorted from blood, obtained in a trial of the OX40 agonist ivuxolimab. The receptor set was obtained from an adult with an advanced solid tumor such as melanoma, head and neck, liver or kidney cancer.

The rearrangement uses TRBV18 and TRBJ2-7; 12 bases match TRBD1. This CDR3 has 15 residues. J was trimmed by 1 base and V by 3 bases; bases with no gene match: 1. Germline V gene data show CDR1 as KGHSH and CDR2 as LQKENI. The CDR3: CASSPGQGASYEQYF. CDR3 DNA: TGTGCCAGCTCACCGGGACAGGGGGCTTCCTACGAGCAGTACTTC.

The J gene is TRBJ1-5, the V gene TRBV28; tentatively, D is TRBD1 (5 bases). V shed 2 bases and J shed 0 bases, with 8 bases lying between them. The CDR3 has 15 residues. Germline CDR1 reads MDHEN; CDR2 reads SYDVKM. The CDR3 DNA reads as TGTGCCAGCAGTTTAGGGGGAGATAGCAATCAGCCCCAGCATTTT. This translates into CASSLGGDSNQPQHF.

The chain recombines TRBV4-1 with TRBJ2-1; 8 nucleotides match TRBD1. V shed 1 base and J 3 bases; nucleotides not matched to a gene: 2. Germline V lookup: CDR1 MGHRA, CDR2 YSYEKL. CDR3 length equals 15 residues. The CDR3, as DNA: TGCGCCAGCAGCCAAGGAGGACAGGGCTACAATGAGCAGTTCTTC. Translation gives CASSQGGQGYNEQFF.

This rearrangement joins TRBV19 to TRBJ1-1; 7 positions agree with TRBD1. CDR3 length: 16 amino acids. Germline lookup yields CDR1 LNHDA and CDR2 SQIVND (reference sequence). V shed 4 bases, J shed 0 bases, and the junction held 8 bases outside the gene matches. CDR3 loop: CASSRATGTLNTEAFF. The CDR3 DNA sequence: TGTGCCAGTAGTAGGGCGACAGGGACACTGAACACTGAAGCTTTCTTT.

The chain recombines TRBV7-3 with TRBJ2-7; D is possibly TRBD2 (5 bases). The CDR3 spans 13 residues. Germline values: CDR1 SGHTA, CDR2 FQGTGA. V was shortened by 5 bases and J by 3 bases, with 11 bases between the two germline ends. CDR3 in amino acids: CASSRDGNYEQYF. CDR3 coding DNA: TGTGCCAGCAGCCGAGACGGGAACTACGAGCAGTACTTC.

The rearrangement joins TRBV5-1 to TRBJ2-3; the D gene is possibly TRBD1 (6 bases). This CDR3 has 14 residues. Germline V lookup: CDR1 SGHRS, CDR2 YFSETQ. Trimming pared 4 bases from V and 1 base from J, leaving 10 bases between. The CDR3 reads CASSLGHGTDTQYF. CDR3 coding DNA: TGCGCCAGCAGCCTGGGACACGGCACAGATACGCAGTATTTT. The full variable domain, its missing parts supplied by reference TRBV5-1 and TRBJ2-3, is KAGVTQTPRYLIKTRGQQVTLSCSPISGHRSVSWYQQTPGQGLQFLFEYFSETQRNKGNFPGRFSGRQFSNSRSEMNVSTLELGDSALYLCASSLGHGTDTQYFGPGTRLTVL.

The V call is TRBV5-5, the J call TRBJ2-7; 9 bases match TRBD1. The CDR3 contains 15 residues. Germline V gene sequence: CDR1 SGHKS, CDR2 YYEKEE (reference sequence). The V and J ends lost 0 bases and 3 bases, in that order; junction bases with no gene match: 4. The CDR3 sequence is CASSLEGQGFYEQYF. Written as DNA, the CDR3 is TGTGCCAGCAGCTTGGAGGGACAGGGATTCTACGAGCAGTACTTC.

The CDR3, as DNA: TGTGCCAGCAGCCCGGGGGACAGATATTACGAGCAGTACTTC. Its translation is CASSPGDRYYEQYF. V is TRBV5-4 and J is TRBJ2-7, with a weak D call TRBD1 (7 bases). CDR1 is SGHNT, CDR2 YYREEE, per germline (reference sequence). V was trimmed by 4 bases and J by 4 bases, leaving 15 bases between them. The CDR3 totals 14 residues. The whole variable domain, filled in from reference TRBV5-4 and TRBJ2-7, reads ETGVTQSPTHLIKTRGQQVTLRCSSQSGHNTVSWYQQALGQGPQFIFQYYREEENGRGNFPPRFSGLQFPNYSSELNVNALELDDSALYLCASSPGDRYYEQYFGPGTRLTVT.

CDR3 amino acids: CAISEPTPANYGYTF. The CDR3, as DNA: TGTGCCATCAGTGAGCCCACCCCAGCTAACTATGGCTACACCTTC. The rearrangement uses TRBV10-3 and TRBJ1-2; no definite D call. The CDR3 is 15 amino acids. The V end was cut by 2 bases, the J end by 0 bases, with 10 bases between. CDR1 and CDR2 from the germline V gene are ENHRY and SYGVKD.

This rearrangement joins TRBV6-1 to TRBJ1-2; D uncertain. CDR3 length: 15 residues. The germline V and J ends were trimmed by 0 bases and 4 bases, with 12 bases remaining between them. From germline, CDR1 is MNHNS and CDR2 SASEGT. DNA for the CDR3: TGTGCCAGCAGTGAAGCATTCAGGACGCCCTATGGCTACACCTTC. Its translation: CASSEAFRTPYGYTF.

This clone was counted a few times. The J gene is TRBJ2-1, the V gene TRBV10-1, with D possibly TRBD2 on 7 matching bases. V was trimmed by 2 bases and J by 13 bases, leaving 21 bases between them. Per the germline V gene, CDR1 is WNHNN and CDR2 is SYGVQD (reference sequence). This CDR3 is built from 15 residues. CDR3 amino acids: CASSERGGALGDQFF. DNA for the CDR3: TGCGCCAGCAGTGAGAGGGGGGGGGCCCTAGGAGACCAGTTCTTC.

The chain recombines TRBV2 with TRBJ2-3, with D possibly TRBD2 on 6 matching bases. This CDR3 comprises 15 residues. The V end lost 9 bases, the J end lost 4 bases, and 20 bases lay between the germline ends. Per the germline V gene, CDR1 is SNHLY and CDR2 is FYNNEI. CDR3 sequence reads: CASVERGLGPDTQYF. Here the CDR3 DNA reads TGTGCCAGTGTCGAACGGGGGTTGGGGCCAGATACGCAGTATTTT.

This clone was seen only once. The gene calls are TRBV19 and TRBJ2-2, with 8 positions matching TRBD1. The CDR3 covers 15 residues. Losses at the gene ends were 5 bases for V and 4 bases for J; bases not matched to a gene: 6. CDR1 LNHDA and CDR2 SQIVND come from the germline V gene (reference sequence). Here the CDR3 DNA reads TGTGCCAGTAGTGGTTCAGGGGGCCTCACCGGGGAGCTGTTTTTT. Protein product: CASSGSGGLTGELFF.

The chain couples TRBV10-3 to TRBJ1-1; D is perhaps TRBD1 (5 bases). Looked up from germline, CDR1 is ENHRY and CDR2 is SYGVKD. The ends were cut back, 3 bases at V and 1 base at J, with 9 bases in the middle. The CDR3 has 14 residues. This CDR3 reads CAISDRQGNTEAFF. The CDR3 nucleotides read TGTGCCATCAGTGACAGGCAGGGGAACACTGAAGCTTTCTTT.

Concerning this clone: Here the CDR3 omits its conserved ending phenylalanine or tryptophan, so a read error is the likely source. V is TRBV19 and J is TRBJ1-6, with 7 bases matching TRBD1. With V trimmed by 5 bases and J by 0 bases, 4 bases remained unmatched. This CDR3 has 16 residues. CDR1 and CDR2 from the germline V gene are LNHDA and SQIVND (reference sequence). The CDR3 coding sequence is TGTGCCAGTAGTGACAGGGCGAGCTCCTATAATTCACCCCTCCACCTT. Amino acid sequence: CASSDRASSYNSPLHL.

The CDR3 loop reads CASSYGGSQPQHF. CDR3 DNA: TGTGCCAGCAGCTACGGGGGAAGTCAGCCCCAGCATTTT. The chain combines TRBV7-2 with TRBJ1-5, with D perhaps matching TRBD1 (5 bases). Germline CDR1 SGHTA, CDR2 FQGNSA. Trimming left V 4 bases short and J 6 bases short, with 10 bases between. The CDR3 has 13 amino acids.

This clone has a single count. The J gene is TRBJ1-1, the V gene TRBV28, with D unclear. The germline CDR1 and CDR2 sequences are MDHEN and SYDVKM. The length of the CDR3 is 13 residues. The V gene lost 7 bases and the J gene lost 5 bases, with 14 bases spanning the gap. The CDR3 loop is CASMTEWPTEAFF. CDR3 nucleotide sequence: TGTGCCAGCATGACGGAGTGGCCAACTGAAGCTTTCTTT.

This chain links TRBV11-2 with TRBJ1-3; TRBD1 might be the D (5 bases). CDR3 length equals 14 residues. Trimming removed 4 bases from V and 0 bases from J, with 7 bases in between. CDR1 and CDR2 (germline): SGHAT, FQNNGV. In DNA form, the CDR3 reads TGTGCCAGCAGCTCCACAGGCTCTGGAAACACCATATATTTT. Protein sequence: CASSSTGSGNTIYF.

V gene TRBV25-1 combines with J gene TRBJ1-2; D unresolved. The CDR3 has 14 residues. CDR1 and CDR2 (germline): MGHDK, SYGVNS. V lost 2 bases and J 0 bases, leaving 7 bases between the germline ends. The CDR3 reads CASSEPASNYGYTF. The CDR3 coding sequence is TGTGCCAGCAGTGAACCCGCTTCTAACTATGGCTACACCTTC.

This clone occurred once. This chain links TRBV7-2 with TRBJ2-2, with D hard to call. The CDR3 extends over 12 amino acids. Germline assignment: CDR1 SGHTA and CDR2 FQGNSA. Between the trimmed V and J ends, which lost 7 bases and 1 base, there was a span of 4 bases. The CDR3 spells CASTRNTGELFF. The CDR3 DNA reads TGTGCCAGCACCCGGAACACCGGGGAGCTGTTTTTT.

V and J are TRBV7-2 and TRBJ2-5; no reliable D call. Per the germline V gene, CDR1 is SGHTA and CDR2 is FQGNSA. This CDR3 spans 14 amino acids. Trimming left V 5 bases short and J 0 bases short, with 10 bases between. This CDR3 is CASSLTMNQETQYF. CDR3 nucleotides: TGTGCCAGCAGCCTTACAATGAACCAAGAGACCCAGTACTTC.

The CDR3: CASSLKGGARGGFSYEQYF. DNA for the CDR3: TGTGCCAGCAGCTTAAAAGGGGGAGCCCGTGGGGGTTTTTCCTACGAGCAGTACTTC. The gene calls are TRBV11-3 and TRBJ2-7, with D possibly matching TRBD1 (6 bases). CDR1 and CDR2 from the germline V gene are SGHNT and YENEEA. Deletions cut 2 bases from V and 1 base from J, with 24 bases between. This CDR3 contains 19 residues.

The chain links TRBV5-5 to TRBJ2-2; 9 nucleotides match TRBD1. The V gene end was trimmed by 4 bases and the J gene end by 3 bases; junction bases not matched to a gene: 7. CDR1 and CDR2 from the germline V gene are SGHKS and YYEKEE (reference sequence). The CDR3 has 16 residues. For the CDR3, the DNA is TGTGCCAGCAGCCGTAACAGGGGGCCTGACACCGGGGAGCTGTTTTTT. Protein product: CASSRNRGPDTGELFF. The full variable domain, its missing parts supplied by reference TRBV5-5 and TRBJ2-2, is DAGVTQSPTHLIKTRGQQVTLRCSPISGHKSVSWYQQVLGQGPQFIFQYYEKEERGRGNFPDRFSARQFPNYSSELNVNALLLGDSALYLCASSRNRGPDTGELFFGEGSRLTVL.

This clone has a single count. In DNA, the CDR3 is TGTGCCAGCAGCCCACAGGGACAGATGAACACTGAAGCTTTCTTT. It codes for CASSPQGQMNTEAFF. The chain uses TRBV9 and TRBJ1-1, with TRBD1 identical over 7 bases. The CDR3 length is 15 residues. The J segment lost 0 bases and the V segment lost 4 bases, leaving 6 bases of the junction unmatched. Germline V gives CDR1 SGDLS, CDR2 YYNGEE.

Note on this clone: The sample carries other DNA sequences with the same CDR3. The V call is TRBV6-1, the J call TRBJ2-7; unclear D gene. CDR3 length: 12 amino acids. In germline, CDR1 is MNHNS, CDR2 SASEGT. Trimming stripped 6 bases from V and 3 bases from J, with 9 bases between. The CDR3 coding sequence is TGTGCCAGCAGGGCACGATACTACGAGCAGTACTTC. Protein product: CASRARYYEQYF.

This chain joins TRBV12-5 and TRBJ1-1, with D maybe TRBD1 (5 bases). The V end was cut by 6 bases, the J end by 3 bases, with 14 bases between. Germline values: CDR1 LGHNT, CDR2 FRNRAP. CDR3 length: 14 amino acids. The CDR3 region is CASGRPGQDTEAFF. Written as DNA, the CDR3 is TGTGCTAGTGGCCGGCCGGGGCAGGACACTGAAGCTTTCTTT.